The 24 T cell receptor beta chains in this list originate from one sample, sequenced in a study of CD8 T cells in ankylosing spondylitis. Study observations and caveats: What appeared characteristic of ankylosing spondylitis blood was a TCR beta motif of seven to nine highly homologous variants.

For these receptors, no antigen is known. TCRdb re-derived calls from the 5' RACE reads in MiXCR, one entry per CDR3 protein. The profile shows 650,000 to 800,000 distinct CDR3 sequences, over 15% of them singletons. Sequences were obtained from blood, either unsorted or a sorted T cell fraction (not recorded which). All receptors derive from a male donor with ankylosing spondylitis.

J is TRBJ2-5 and V is TRBV28, with 10 bases matching TRBD2. The CDR3 contains 17 residues. CDR1 is MDHEN and CDR2 is SYDVKM in the germline V gene. Trimming at V came to 7 bases and at J to 5 bases, leaving 16 bases not matched to a gene. This CDR3 is CASIGRGLAGAGETQYF. As DNA, the CDR3 is TGTGCCAGCATAGGCAGGGGGCTAGCGGGAGCCGGGGAGACCCAGTACTTC.

V is TRBV29-1 and J is TRBJ2-3; the D gene is possibly TRBD1 (6 bases). This CDR3 has 13 residues. Trimming took off 3 bases at V and 2 bases at J, with 9 bases between the two ends. Germline lookup yields CDR1 SQVTM and CDR2 ANQGSEA. For the CDR3, the DNA is TGCAGCGTTGAGGACAGACTCACAGATACGCAGTATTTT. This gives the protein CSVEDRLTDTQYF.

This clonotype appeared a few times. The rearrangement links TRBV9 to TRBJ2-2, with TRBD1 matching over 7 bases. Germline CDR1 and CDR2: SGDLS and YYNGEE. The CDR3 covers 14 residues. The V and J ends lost 1 base and 6 bases, in that order; junction bases with no gene match: 3. The CDR3 sequence: CASSVYGTAGELFF. The CDR3 nucleotides read TGTGCCAGCAGCGTATATGGGACAGCCGGGGAGCTGTTTTTT.

This clonotype was found a few times. V is TRBV5-6 and J is TRBJ1-6; weak D call: TRBD1 (5 bases). The CDR3 has 13 amino acids. Trimming took off 0 bases at V and 9 bases at J, with 7 bases between the two ends. Germline values: CDR1 SGHDT, CDR2 YYEEEE. The CDR3, as DNA: TGTGCCAGCAGCTTGGGTGGGACTTCACCCCTCCACTTT. Its protein is CASSLGGTSPLHF. Drawing the rest from reference TRBV5-6 and TRBJ1-6, the complete variable domain is DAGVTQSPTHLIKTRGQQVTLRCSPKSGHDTVSWYQQALGQGPQFIFQYYEEEERQRGNFPDRFSGHQFPNYSSELNVNALLLGDSALYLCASSLGGTSPLHFGNGTRLTVT.

There are a few counts of this clonotype. V gene TRBV27 combines with J gene TRBJ1-5; tentative D call: TRBD1 (6 bases). Trimming stripped 5 bases from V and 8 bases from J, with 16 bases between. Per germline, CDR1 MNHEY and CDR2 SMNVEV (reference sequence). This CDR3 is 14 amino acids long. The CDR3 coding sequence is TGTGCCAGCAGTCTCGGACAGAGACGGGAGCCCCAGCATTTT. Protein sequence: CASSLGQRREPQHF.

This clonotype has only a few counts. The chain employs TRBV9 and TRBJ2-6; D call uncertain. V lost 0 bases and J lost 2, with 6 bases in between. This CDR3 spans 15 amino acids. The germline V gene encodes CDR1 SGDLS and CDR2 YYNGEE. The CDR3 sequence: CASSVDRAGANVLTF. CDR3 in DNA: TGTGCCAGCAGCGTAGATAGGGCTGGGGCCAACGTCCTGACTTTC.

The chain couples TRBV20-1 to TRBJ2-1, with TRBD2 identical over 10 bases. This CDR3 region has 15 residues. With 4 bases clipped from V and 6 bases from J, the junction kept 9 bases outside the gene matches. CDR1 DFQATT and CDR2 SNEGSKA come from the germline V gene (reference sequence). The CDR3 sequence: CSAIPSSSGSNEQFF. In DNA, the CDR3 is TGCAGTGCTATACCGTCTTCTAGCGGGAGCAATGAGCAGTTCTTC.

The chain uses TRBV7-2 and TRBJ2-3, with D perhaps TRBD1 (5 bases). This CDR3 is 16 amino acids long. V lost 5 bases to trimming and J lost 2 bases, with 17 bases between them. The germline V gene encodes CDR1 SGHTA and CDR2 FQGNSA. CDR3 bases: TGTGCCAGCAGCGAGAAGAGACAGTTTCTCACAGATACGCAGTATTTT. This gives the protein CASSEKRQFLTDTQYF.

This clonotype has more than one count but fewer than ten. This sequence joins TRBV4-2 and TRBJ2-5; 11 nucleotides line up with TRBD2. CDR1 LGHNA and CDR2 YNFKEQ come from the germline V gene. The CDR3 totals 17 residues. J was trimmed by 2 bases and V by 1 base; bases with no gene match: 6. CDR3 amino acids: CASSQALASGGQETQYF. The CDR3 nucleotides are TGTGCCAGCAGCCAAGCCTTGGCTAGCGGGGGGCAAGAGACCCAGTACTTC.

V is TRBV11-1 and J is TRBJ2-7; the D gene is possibly TRBD1 (5 bases). CDR1 and CDR2 (germline): SGHAT, FQDESV (reference sequence). The CDR3 loop spans 14 amino acids. V dropped 6 bases and J dropped 5 bases, with 17 bases sitting between them. The CDR3 nucleotides are TGTGCCAGCAGTAATTGGGGCAACCGCGACGAGCAGTACTTC. This gives the protein CASSNWGNRDEQYF.

This clonotype was seen a handful of times. The chain is built from TRBV4-1 and TRBJ2-3, with no clear D. CDR1 MGHRA and CDR2 YSYEKL come from the germline V gene. V was pared by 1 base and J by 6 bases, with 8 bases between. CDR3 size: 13 residues. CDR3 bases: TGCGCCAGCAGCCAAGTCGGTCAGGATACGCAGTATTTT. Its protein product is CASSQVGQDTQYF.

This clonotype was recorded a few times. The CDR3 here is CASSLPGWEKLFF. The CDR3 bases are TGTGCCAGCAGTTTACCGGGATGGGAAAAACTGTTTTTT. The rearrangement joins TRBV12-3 or TRBV12-4 to TRBJ1-4; D uncertain. Trimming took off 2 bases at V and 8 bases at J, with 9 bases between the two ends. The CDR3 extends over 13 amino acids.

V and J are TRBV15 and TRBJ2-7; 8 bases agree with TRBD2. The CDR3 sequence is 13 residues long. V was clipped by 5 bases and J by 7 bases; unmatched bases: 7. CDR1 is LNHNV, CDR2 YYDKDF, per germline (reference sequence). In nucleotides, the CDR3 is TGTGCCACCAGCCGAAACGGACTAGCTGAGCAGTACTTC. Translating gives CATSRNGLAEQYF.

The chain carries TRBV29-1 and TRBJ1-1; 8 nucleotides line up with TRBD1. This CDR3 is built from 12 residues. Looked up from germline, CDR1 is SQVTM and CDR2 is ANQGSEA. V dropped 6 bases and J dropped 8; count of bases not matched to a gene: 8. The CDR3 here is CSVPGTGIEAFF. For the CDR3, the DNA is TGCAGCGTCCCAGGGACAGGAATAGAAGCTTTCTTT. Full variable domain (missing parts from reference TRBV29-1 and TRBJ1-1): SAVISQKPSRDICQRGTSLTIQCQVDSQVTMMFWYRQQPGQSLTLIATANQGSEATYESGFVIDKFPISRPNLTFSTLTVSNMSPEDSSIYLCSVPGTGIEAFFGQGTRLTVV.

V usage is TRBV5-1 and J usage is TRBJ1-1; a weak D match, TRBD1 (5 bases). V was trimmed by 4 bases and J by 2 bases, leaving 18 bases between them. CDR1 is SGHRS, CDR2 YFSETQ, per germline. The CDR3 consists of 16 residues. The CDR3 here is CASSPGTWGFNTEAFF. DNA of the CDR3: TGCGCCAGCAGCCCGGGGACGTGGGGATTCAACACTGAAGCTTTCTTT.

This clonotype came up a few times. The J gene is TRBJ2-3, the V gene TRBV7-3; 8 bases map to TRBD2. J was trimmed by 2 bases and V by 4 bases; bases with no gene match: 11. Germline V lookup: CDR1 SGHTA, CDR2 FQGTGA. This CDR3 region has 17 residues. CDR3 amino acids: CASSSPGSGGITDTQYF. The CDR3, as DNA: TGTGCCAGCAGCTCCCCGGGGAGCGGGGGTATCACAGATACGCAGTATTTT.

This clonotype was observed a handful of times. The J gene is TRBJ1-2, the V gene TRBV27; no clear D gene. The CDR3 is 14 amino acids. V gave up 8 bases and J gave up 4 bases, with 17 bases separating them. Germline values: CDR1 MNHEY, CDR2 SMNVEV (reference sequence). CDR3 sequence (DNA): TGTGCCAGCGGACGAGAAGGATCCCTCTATGGCTACACCTTC. Encoded protein: CASGREGSLYGYTF.

The V gene is TRBV7-2, the J gene TRBJ1-1; a possible D gene is TRBD1 (5 bases). Trimming left V 2 bases short and J 5 bases short, with 15 bases between. CDR1 is SGHTA and CDR2 is FQGNSA in the germline V gene. This CDR3 is 15 amino acids long. The CDR3 region has the DNA TGTGCCAGCAGCTTACTACCGGGGGGTACGACTGAAGCTTTCTTT. Protein sequence: CASSLLPGGTTEAFF.

V is TRBV10-3 and J is TRBJ2-3; D is possibly TRBD1 (6 bases). Trimming left V 0 bases short and J 4 bases short, with 11 bases between. The germline gives CDR1 ENHRY, CDR2 SYGVKD. This CDR3 is 15 amino acids long. The CDR3 loop is CAISESKGTSDTQYF. The CDR3 bases are TGTGCCATCAGTGAGTCGAAGGGGACATCAGATACGCAGTATTTT.

This chain uses TRBV9 with TRBJ2-4; 10 nucleotides match TRBD1. CDR1 SGDLS and CDR2 YYNGEE come from the germline V gene. The J segment lost 6 bases and the V segment lost 3 bases, leaving 3 bases of the junction unmatched. The CDR3 has 14 residues. The CDR3 region is CASSAGTGVNIQYF. DNA for the CDR3: TGTGCCAGCAGCGCCGGGACAGGGGTAAACATTCAGTACTTC.

This clonotype showed up just a few times. The chain links TRBV4-1 to TRBJ2-7, with a tentative D call TRBD2 (5 bases). V lost 5 bases and J 1 base, leaving 18 bases between the germline ends. Per germline, CDR1 MGHRA and CDR2 YSYEKL. The CDR3 totals 16 residues. The CDR3 loop reads CASSEGDPILSYEQYF. The CDR3 DNA reads as TGCGCCAGCAGCGAGGGTGACCCTATCCTATCCTACGAGCAGTACTTC.

This chain joins TRBV7-3 and TRBJ2-1; D unclear. Per the germline V gene, CDR1 is SGHTA and CDR2 is FQGTGA. V gave up 2 bases and J gave up 8 bases, with 10 bases separating them. CDR3 length: 13 amino acids. CDR3 bases: TGTGCCAGCAGCTTAGTACGGGTGGATGAGCAGTTCTTC. Protein product: CASSLVRVDEQFF.

There are a few counts of this clonotype. The chain recombines TRBV20-1 with TRBJ2-3; a possible D gene is TRBD2 (5 bases). This CDR3 has 16 amino acids. Germline V CDR1 and CDR2: DFQATT, SNEGSKA (reference sequence). V was cut by 0 bases and J by 4 bases, with 17 bases left in between. In DNA form, the CDR3 reads TGCAGTGCTAGAGATTCGCGGCGGCTAGCATCAGATACGCAGTATTTT. This translates into CSARDSRRLASDTQYF.

This clonotype appeared a few times. The chain combines TRBV7-2 with TRBJ2-1; D gene ambiguous. V lost 6 bases and J lost 7, with 19 bases in between. The germline V gene has CDR1 SGHTA and CDR2 FQGNSA. This CDR3 spans 15 amino acids. The CDR3: CASSSTGSRRNEQFF. In DNA form, the CDR3 reads TGTGCCAGCAGTTCTACCGGGTCTCGGCGAAATGAGCAGTTCTTC. The variable domain in full, completed from reference TRBV7-2 and TRBJ2-1, reads GAGVSQSPSNKVTEKGKDVELRCDPISGHTALYWYRQSLGQGLEFLIYFQGNSAPDKSGLPSDRFSAERTGGSVSTLTIQRTQQEDSAVYLCASSSTGSRRNEQFFGPGTRLTVL.